Described below is a single T cell receptor (beta chain) sequence and its context. The CDR3 contains 16 residues. Sequenced by immunoSEQ multiplex PCR; TCRdb stores in-frame clones only, minus some. The sample lists 240,000 or so clones; 86% were seen once. The data belong to a study of blood T cell repertoires in COVID-19. The wider study: Sites across the United States, Italy and Spain contributed samples from acute and convalescent COVID-19.

The receptor was derived from a man at least 80 years old with acute or convalescent COVID-19. The sample was peripheral blood. The chain joins TRBV21-1 to TRBJ1-6; the table's D call of TRBD1 was not tested on the DNA. TRBV21-1 counts as a pseudogene. The CDR3 loop is CASTWTEIVGESPLHF. CDR3 bases: TGTGCCAGCACCTGGACAGAAATTGTCGGTGAGTCACCCCTCCACTTT.